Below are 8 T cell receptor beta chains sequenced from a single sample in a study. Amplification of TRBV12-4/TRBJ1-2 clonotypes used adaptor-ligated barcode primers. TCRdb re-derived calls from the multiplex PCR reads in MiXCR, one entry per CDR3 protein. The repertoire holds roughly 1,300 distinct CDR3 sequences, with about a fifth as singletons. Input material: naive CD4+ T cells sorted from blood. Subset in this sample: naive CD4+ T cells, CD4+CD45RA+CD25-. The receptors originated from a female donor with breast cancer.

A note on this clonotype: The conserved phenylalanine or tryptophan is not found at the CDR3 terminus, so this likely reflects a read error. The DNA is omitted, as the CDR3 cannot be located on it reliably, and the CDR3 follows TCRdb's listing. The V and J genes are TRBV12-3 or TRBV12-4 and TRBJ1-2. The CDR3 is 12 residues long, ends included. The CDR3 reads CASSYREIRLHL.

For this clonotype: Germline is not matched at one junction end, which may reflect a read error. CDR3 loop: CASSTGIGKGCTF. As DNA, the CDR3 is TGTGCCAGCAGTACCGGGATAGGGAAGGGCTGCACCTTC. The J gene is TRBJ1-2, the V gene TRBV12-3 or TRBV12-4; D remains ambiguous. The CDR3 has 13 amino acids.

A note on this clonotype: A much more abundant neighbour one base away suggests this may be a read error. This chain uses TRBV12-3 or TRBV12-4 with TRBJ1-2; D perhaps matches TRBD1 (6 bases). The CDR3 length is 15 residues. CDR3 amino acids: CASSGQYRGNYCYTF. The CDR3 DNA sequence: TGTGCCAGCAGCGGACAGTATAGGGGAAACTATTGCTACACCTTC.

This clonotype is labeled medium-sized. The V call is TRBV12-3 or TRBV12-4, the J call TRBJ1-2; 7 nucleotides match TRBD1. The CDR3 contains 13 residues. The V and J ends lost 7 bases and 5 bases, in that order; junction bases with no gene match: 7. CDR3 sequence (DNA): TGTGCCAGCATTATACAGGGGAATTATGGCTACACCTTC. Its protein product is CASIIQGNYGYTF.

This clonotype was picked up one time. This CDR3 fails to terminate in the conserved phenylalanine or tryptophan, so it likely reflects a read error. CDR3 region: CAGSTGTGKGYTS. In DNA form, the CDR3 reads TGTGCCGGCAGTACCGGGACAGGGAAGGGCTACACCTCC. This chain joins TRBV12-3 or TRBV12-4 and TRBJ1-2; 9 bases map to TRBD1. CDR3 length: 13 amino acids.

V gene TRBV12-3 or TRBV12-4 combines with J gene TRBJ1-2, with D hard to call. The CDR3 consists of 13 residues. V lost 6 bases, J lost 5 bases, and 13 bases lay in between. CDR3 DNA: TGTGCCAGCAGCCCTGTTGTACTTTATGGCTACACCTTC. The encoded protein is CASSPVVLYGYTF.

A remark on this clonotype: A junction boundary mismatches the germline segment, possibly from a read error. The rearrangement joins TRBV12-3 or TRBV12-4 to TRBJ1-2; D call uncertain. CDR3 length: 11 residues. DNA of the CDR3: TGTGCCAGCACCGACAACTATGACTACACCTTC. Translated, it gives CASTDNYDYTF.

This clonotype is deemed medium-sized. The chain's CDR3 is CASSFRNLAALNGYTF. CDR3 nucleotides: TGTGCCAGCAGTTTCCGTAATTTGGCGGCTCTAAATGGCTACACCTTC. V is TRBV12-3 or TRBV12-4 and J is TRBJ1-2, with no clear D. V was clipped by 3 bases and J by 6 bases, with 20 bases between them. This CDR3 has 16 amino acids.